The 26 T cell receptor beta chains below all came from one sample that was sequenced in a study of cytomegalovirus exposure and HLA in healthy donors. This PCR relied on a set of 60 Vbeta primers and 13 Jbeta primers. The method was immunoSEQ multiplex PCR; TCRdb's version includes in-frame clones alone and lacks a portion of them. The data show about 170,000 clones, under 80% seen once. The sequenced material came from PBMCs. Receptors originate from a man aged 35-49 years in good health and CMV-seronegative.

The J gene is TRBJ1-5, the V gene TRBV9, with D possibly matching TRBD1 (5 bases). Looked up from germline, CDR1 is SGDLS and CDR2 is YYNGEE. The CDR3 runs 14 residues. Trimming took 0 bases from V and 5 from J, leaving 9 bases between them. The DNA of the CDR3 is TGTGCCAGCAGCGTAGTTGGGGGGGATCAGCCCCAGCATTTT. This sequence encodes CASSVVGGDQPQHF.

The V call is TRBV7-2, the J call TRBJ1-6; the match to TRBD1 covers 8 bases. The V gene end was trimmed by 5 bases and the J gene end by 9 bases; junction bases not matched to a gene: 9. CDR1 SGHTA and CDR2 FQGNSA come from the germline V gene. The CDR3 sequence is 15 residues long. Written as DNA, the CDR3 is TGTGCCAGCAGCCTAGACAGGGGTGCGGGTTCACCCCTCCACTTT. Translating gives CASSLDRGAGSPLHF. The full variable domain, in which reference TRBV7-2 and TRBJ1-6 provide the parts outside the CDR3, is GAGVSQSPSNKVTEKGKDVELRCDPISGHTALYWYRQSLGQGLEFLIYFQGNSAPDKSGLPSDRFSAERTGGSVSTLTIQRTQQEDSAVYLCASSLDRGAGSPLHFGNGTRLTVT.

This clone has more than one count but fewer than ten. The V gene is TRBV6-1, the J gene TRBJ2-3; TRBD1 matches 7 bases. Per germline, CDR1 MNHNS and CDR2 SASEGT. The length of the CDR3 is 14 residues. With V trimmed by 4 bases and J by 4 bases, 5 bases remained unmatched. DNA of the CDR3: TGTGCCAGCAGTGCCGGACAGGCAGCAGATACGCAGTATTTT. Encoded protein: CASSAGQAADTQYF.

The chain has TRBV5-6 and TRBJ1-2; no clear D. The CDR3 length is 13 residues. The germline CDR1 and CDR2 sequences are SGHDT and YYEEEE. V lost 0 bases to trimming and J lost 0 bases, with 3 bases between them. The CDR3 protein is CASSLGTNYGYTF. CDR3 DNA sequence: TGTGCCAGCAGCTTGGGTACTAACTATGGCTACACCTTC.

This clone was counted only a few times. J is TRBJ1-5 and V is TRBV5-6; possible D gene TRBD1, 5 bases. This CDR3 is 18 amino acids long. Germline loops: CDR1 SGHDT, CDR2 YYEEEE. The V and J ends lost 2 bases and 0 bases respectively, with 18 bases between them. CDR3: CASSFGIAGMNSNQPQHF. As DNA, the CDR3 is TGTGCCAGCAGCTTTGGGATTGCAGGGATGAATAGCAATCAGCCCCAGCATTTT.

This sequence joins TRBV6-5 and TRBJ1-1; perhaps TRBD1 as D (6 bases). The CDR3 is 14 residues long. Trimming left V 5 bases short and J 3 bases short, with 13 bases between. Looked up from germline, CDR1 is MNHEY and CDR2 is SVGAGI. The CDR3 region has the DNA TGTGCCAGCAGTAGGGCGGGGGCATACACTGAAGCTTTCTTT. Translation gives CASSRAGAYTEAFF.

This clone showed up just once. A junction boundary mismatches the germline segment, possibly from a read error. V is TRBV6-5 and J is TRBJ1-4; D may be TRBD1 (6 bases). The CDR3 runs 15 residues. Looked up from germline, CDR1 is MNHEY and CDR2 is SVGAGI. The CDR3 DNA follows: TGTGCCAGCAGTGCTACCGGGACAACAAATGAAAAACTGTTTTTT. This codes for CASSATGTTNEKLFF.

V and J are TRBV5-1 and TRBJ1-1; D not certain. Germline V gene sequence: CDR1 SGHRS, CDR2 YFSETQ. With 5 bases removed from V and 7 bases from J, the gap between germline ends came to 18 bases. The CDR3 totals 14 residues. CDR3 coding DNA: TGCGCCAGCAGTGGCGGTGGAGGCCCGGTTGAAGCTTTCTTT. This sequence encodes CASSGGGGPVEAFF.

V is TRBV6-5 and J is TRBJ1-4; D call uncertain. Germline assignment: CDR1 MNHEY and CDR2 SVGAGI. The CDR3 runs 15 residues. V was cut by 6 bases and J by 3 bases, with 14 bases left in between. CDR3 in amino acids: CASSPTGISNEKLFF. The CDR3 DNA sequence: TGTGCCAGCAGCCCCACGGGTATTTCTAATGAAAAACTGTTTTTT.

The chain links TRBV7-2 to TRBJ2-1, with D possibly being TRBD2 (6 bases). Per the germline V gene, CDR1 is SGHTA and CDR2 is FQGNSA. With 4 bases removed from V and 6 bases from J, the gap between germline ends came to 13 bases. The CDR3 totals 14 residues. The CDR3 nucleotides are TGTGCCAGCAGCTGGTCGACTAGGCGCAATGAGCAGTTCTTC. This sequence encodes CASSWSTRRNEQFF.

This clone was seen a few times. The chain is built from TRBV9 and TRBJ1-2, with D maybe TRBD1 (5 bases). The CDR3 extends over 12 amino acids. V lost 3 bases and J 8 bases, leaving 11 bases between the germline ends. CDR1 SGDLS and CDR2 YYNGEE come from the germline V gene. CDR3 coding DNA: TGTGCCAGCAGCGCTCAGGGTTCAGGCTACACCTTC. Translating it yields CASSAQGSGYTF.

V usage is TRBV5-1 and J usage is TRBJ2-7; maybe TRBD1 (5 bases). Trimming pared 0 bases from V and 2 bases from J, leaving 9 bases between. There are 14 residues in the CDR3. Per germline, CDR1 SGHRS and CDR2 YFSETQ. The CDR3, as DNA: TGCGCCAGCAGCTTGGATTGGGGCGCCTACGAGCAGTACTTC. Translated, it gives CASSLDWGAYEQYF.

In this sample, this clone turned up once. The rearrangement links TRBV28 to TRBJ2-3; D is perhaps TRBD2 (6 bases). V dropped 6 bases and J dropped 2 bases, with 9 bases sitting between them. This CDR3 contains 13 residues. Germline loops: CDR1 MDHEN, CDR2 SYDVKM. The CDR3 DNA follows: TGTGCCAGCAGGGAGCGGGTCACAGATACGCAGTATTTT. It yields the protein CASRERVTDTQYF.

This clone was counted only a few times. This rearrangement joins TRBV9 to TRBJ2-1; TRBD2 agrees at 11 bases. The CDR3 runs to 15 residues. Germline V lookup: CDR1 SGDLS, CDR2 YYNGEE. With 0 bases clipped from V and 8 bases from J, the junction kept 4 bases outside the gene matches. Written as DNA, the CDR3 is TGTGCCAGCAGCGTAGTAGCGGGGGGGCCTGATGAGCAGTTCTTC. It yields the protein CASSVVAGGPDEQFF. Looking up the rest from reference TRBV9 and TRBJ2-1 gives the full variable domain: DSGVTQTPKHLITATGQRVTLRCSPRSGDLSVYWYQQSLDQGLQFLIQYYNGEERAKGNILERFSAQQFPDLHSELNLSSLELGDSALYFCASSVVAGGPDEQFFGPGTRLTVL.

V gene TRBV5-4 combines with J gene TRBJ2-3, with 11 bases aligning to TRBD2. V lost 4 bases and J lost 0; bases outside the gene matches: 4. The CDR3 has 16 residues. Germline CDR1 and CDR2: SGHNT and YYREEE (reference sequence). The CDR3 region is CASSPWTSGSTDTQYF. The CDR3 DNA is TGTGCCAGCAGCCCCTGGACTAGCGGGAGCACAGATACGCAGTATTTT.

V usage is TRBV7-6 and J usage is TRBJ1-6; D is unclear. This CDR3 has 17 amino acids. CDR1 and CDR2 from the germline V gene are SGHVS and FNYEAQ. V lost 0 bases, J lost 7 bases, and 16 bases lay in between. The CDR3 DNA reads TGTGCCAGCAGCTTAGCGTCTGGAGGTTTTGGGAATTCACCCCTCCACTTT. It translates to CASSLASGGFGNSPLHF.

This clone was detected only a few times. The V and J genes are TRBV19 and TRBJ2-7; 7 bases fit TRBD2. Germline V gene sequence: CDR1 LNHDA, CDR2 SQIVND (reference sequence). V gave up 3 bases and J gave up 5 bases; unmatched junction bases: 7. The CDR3 sequence is 14 residues long. Here the CDR3 reads CASSIRTSSNEQYF. CDR3 nucleotide sequence: TGTGCCAGTAGTATCCGGACTAGTTCGAACGAGCAGTACTTC.

This clone appeared a few times. CDR3 residues: CASSVTRGPSSGRTYEQYF. CDR3 bases: TGTGCCAGCAGCGTTACCAGGGGTCCGTCTAGCGGGAGGACCTACGAGCAGTACTTC. This chain links TRBV7-8 with TRBJ2-7, with 11 bases aligning to TRBD2. The CDR3 totals 19 residues. Germline V gene sequence: CDR1 SGHVS, CDR2 FQNEAQ. V dropped 5 bases and J dropped 2; count of bases not matched to a gene: 17.

The chain carries TRBV18 and TRBJ2-7; TRBD2 might be the D (6 bases). Germline CDR1 KGHSH, CDR2 LQKENI. The ends were cut back, 4 bases at V and 2 bases at J, with 12 bases in the middle. This CDR3 spans 14 amino acids. The CDR3 sequence is CASSQSGPPYEQYF. CDR3 in DNA: TGTGCCAGCTCACAGAGCGGGCCTCCCTACGAGCAGTACTTC.

This clone was seen a few times. The chain has TRBV7-8 and TRBJ2-7, with 7 bases that match TRBD1. V shed 1 base and J 2 bases; nucleotides not matched to a gene: 5. This CDR3 is 15 amino acids long. Germline values: CDR1 SGHVS, CDR2 FQNEAQ. CDR3 region: CASSLEGDRAYEQYF. The CDR3 region has the DNA TGTGCCAGCAGCTTAGAGGGCGACAGGGCCTACGAGCAGTACTTC.

The V gene is TRBV15, the J gene TRBJ1-4; possible D gene TRBD1, 5 bases. The germline CDR1 and CDR2 sequences are LNHNV and YYDKDF (reference sequence). The ends were cut back, 0 bases at V and 3 bases at J, with 11 bases in the middle. CDR3 length: 16 amino acids. CDR3: CATSRDLGLANEKLFF. The CDR3 nucleotides are TGTGCCACCAGCAGAGATCTGGGGCTAGCTAATGAAAAACTGTTTTTT.

The chain recombines TRBV6-6 with TRBJ2-3, with D possibly TRBD1 on 6 matching bases. Germline CDR1 is MNHNY and CDR2 is SVGAGI (reference sequence). Between the trimmed V and J ends, which lost 0 bases and 4 bases, there was a span of 14 bases. This CDR3 is built from 16 residues. The CDR3 protein is CASSYSEGELSDTQYF. CDR3 nucleotides: TGTGCCAGCAGTTACTCAGAGGGGGAGCTCTCAGATACGCAGTATTTT.

The gene calls are TRBV29-1 and TRBJ2-2, with TRBD2 matching over 7 bases. Germline V gene lookup returns CDR1 SQVTM and CDR2 ANQGSEA. V shed 6 bases, J shed 4 bases, and the junction held 11 bases outside the gene matches. CDR3 size: 15 residues. Here the CDR3 DNA reads TGCAGCGTACGGGACTACGCAAAACCCACCGGGGAGCTGTTTTTT. Protein: CSVRDYAKPTGELFF.

The CDR3: CAWSVEHGYTF. Here the CDR3 DNA reads TGTGCCTGGAGTGTAGAGCATGGCTACACCTTC. The chain uses TRBV30 and TRBJ1-2; D unresolved. Germline CDR1 and CDR2: GTSNPN and SVGIG (reference sequence). V was shortened by 0 bases and J by 6 bases, with 5 bases between the two germline ends. There are 11 residues in the CDR3. Full variable domain (remainder filled in from reference TRBV30 and TRBJ1-2): SQTIHQWPATLVQPVGSPLSLECTVEGTSNPNLYWYRQAAGRGLQLLFYSVGIGQISSEVPQNLSASRPQDRQFILSSKKLLLSDSGFYLCAWSVEHGYTFGSGTRLTVV.

The CDR3 DNA sequence: TGTGCCAGCAGCTTAACAGGCAAGGCTCGCTCTTATTCACCCCTCCACTTT. It translates to CASSLTGKARSYSPLHF. The chain is built from TRBV11-2 and TRBJ1-6; a weak D match, TRBD1 (5 bases). The CDR3 covers 17 residues. The germline gives CDR1 SGHAT, CDR2 FQNNGV. Trimming removed 2 bases at V and 8 bases at J, with 19 bases between.

The chain joins TRBV5-1 to TRBJ2-3; TRBD2 matches 11 bases. With 4 bases clipped from V and 4 bases from J, the junction kept 8 bases outside the gene matches. This CDR3 has 16 residues. The V gene's germline CDR1 is SGHRS and CDR2 YFSETQ. DNA for the CDR3: TGCGCCAGCAGCGGAATGACTAGCGGGACCGCAGATACGCAGTATTTT. Amino acid sequence: CASSGMTSGTADTQYF.